This T cell receptor beta chain was observed in a study of CD4+ T cells in melanoma. Points from the study as a whole: Diverse differentiation states were reported for melanoma neoantigen-specific CD4+ T cells. CD8+ T cell, macrophage and B cell function reportedly correlated with neoantigen-specific CD4+ T cells.

Produced via immunoSEQ multiplex PCR; TCRdb's table is partial and in-frame only. Here the sample spans about 140,000 clones, approximately 91% being singletons. Concerning this clone: Its antigen remains unidentified.

Trimming stripped 10 bases from V and 5 bases from J, with 21 bases between. The CDR3 has 15 amino acids. The germline gives CDR1 MNHNS, CDR2 SASEGT. The TCR sequence derives from a human donor with melanoma. The chain has TRBV6-1 and TRBJ2-1, with D perhaps TRBD2 (7 bases). CDR3 sequence reads: CATTSTRGPNNEQFF. In nucleotides, the CDR3 is TGTGCCACTACAAGTACGCGGGGGCCCAACAATGAGCAGTTCTTC.